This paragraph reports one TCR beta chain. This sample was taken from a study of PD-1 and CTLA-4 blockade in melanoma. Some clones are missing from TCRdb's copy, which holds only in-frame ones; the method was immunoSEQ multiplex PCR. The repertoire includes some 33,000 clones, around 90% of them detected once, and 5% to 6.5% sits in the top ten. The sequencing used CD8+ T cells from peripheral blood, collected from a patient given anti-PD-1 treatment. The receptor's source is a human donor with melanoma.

CDR3 amino acids: CASSSPGLAGWGTDTQYF. CDR3 nucleotides: TGTGCCAGCAGCTCTCCGGGACTAGCGGGGTGGGGCACAGATACGCAGTATTTT. The chain carries TRBV3-1 (or the pseudogene TRBV3-2) and TRBJ2-3; 13 bases fit TRBD2. The CDR3 spans 18 residues. Germline V gene data show CDR1 as LGHDT and CDR2 as YNNKEL (reference sequence). V shed 5 bases, J shed 1 base, and the junction held 9 bases outside the gene matches.